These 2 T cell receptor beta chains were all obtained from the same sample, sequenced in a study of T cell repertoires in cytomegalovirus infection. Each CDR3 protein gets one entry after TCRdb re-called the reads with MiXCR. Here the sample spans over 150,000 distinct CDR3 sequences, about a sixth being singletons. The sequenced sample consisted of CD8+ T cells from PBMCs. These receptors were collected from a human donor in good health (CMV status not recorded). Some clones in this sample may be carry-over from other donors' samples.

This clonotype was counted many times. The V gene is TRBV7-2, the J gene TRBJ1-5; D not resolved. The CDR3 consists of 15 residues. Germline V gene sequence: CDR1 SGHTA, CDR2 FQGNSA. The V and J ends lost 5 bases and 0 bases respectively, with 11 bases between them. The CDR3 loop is CASSPNAYSNQPQHF. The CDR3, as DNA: TGTGCCAGCAGCCCAAACGCTTATAGCAATCAGCCCCAGCATTTT.

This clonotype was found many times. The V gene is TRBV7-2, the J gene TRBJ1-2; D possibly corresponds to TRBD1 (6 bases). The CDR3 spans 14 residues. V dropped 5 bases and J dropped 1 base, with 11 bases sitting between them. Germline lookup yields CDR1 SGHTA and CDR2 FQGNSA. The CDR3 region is CASSTRTDNYGYTF. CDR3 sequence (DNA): TGTGCCAGCAGCACCCGGACAGATAACTATGGCTACACCTTC.